The sample holds many counts of the clone carrying this T cell receptor beta chain. Its specificity is unknown. This CDR3 has 16 amino acids. Per germline, CDR1 LGHNT and CDR2 FRNRAP. Germline trimming cut 0 bases from V and 1 base from J; bases unmatched to any gene: 2. Via MiXCR, TCRdb re-called the reads, giving one row per CDR3 protein. Here the sample spans nearly 550,000 distinct CDR3 sequences, approximately 15% being singletons. The entry originates in a study of T cell repertoires in cytomegalovirus infection. Study information: Indicated by public TCR beta signatures were CMV infection and matching HLA type. Study results and caveats: Carriers of CMV plus the relevant HLA were identified by cumulative public TCR beta family frequency.

Sequenced sample: CD8+ T cells from PBMCs. The chain recombines TRBV12-5 with TRBJ2-7, with 11 bases identical to TRBD2. The clonotype was recovered from a human donor in good health (CMV status not recorded). Some clones in this sample may be carry-over from other donors' samples. CDR3 in amino acids: CASGLVRTSGSYEQYF. The CDR3 DNA reads as TGTGCTAGTGGTTTGGTACGGACTAGCGGGTCCTACGAGCAGTACTTC.